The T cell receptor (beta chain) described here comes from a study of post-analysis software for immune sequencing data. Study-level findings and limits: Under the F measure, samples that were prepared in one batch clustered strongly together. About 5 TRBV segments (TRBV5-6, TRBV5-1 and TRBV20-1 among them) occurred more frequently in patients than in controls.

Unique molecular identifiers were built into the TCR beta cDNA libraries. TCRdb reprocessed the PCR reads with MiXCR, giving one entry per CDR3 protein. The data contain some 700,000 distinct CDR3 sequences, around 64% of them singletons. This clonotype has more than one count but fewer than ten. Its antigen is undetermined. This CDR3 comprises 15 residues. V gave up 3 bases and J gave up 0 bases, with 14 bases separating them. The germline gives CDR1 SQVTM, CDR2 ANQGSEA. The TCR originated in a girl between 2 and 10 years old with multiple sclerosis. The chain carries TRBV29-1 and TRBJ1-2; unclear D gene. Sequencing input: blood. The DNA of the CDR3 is TGCAGCGTTGATGGTGGGGTTAGGGCTAACTATGGCTACACCTTC. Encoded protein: CSVDGGVRANYGYTF.